These 29 T cell receptor beta chains share one sample of origin, sequenced in a study of T-cell memory formation after mild COVID-19. TCRdb analysed the 5' RACE reads with MiXCR anew, one entry per CDR3 protein. This repertoire shows about 350,000 distinct CDR3 sequences, 25% to 30% found once; its top ten account for less than 15%. The specimen was PBMCs or a T cell subset sorted from them (not recorded which). These receptors originate from an adult woman who had mild COVID-19 (a few samples of this study predate the infection). Cell type and time point are not known.

This chain connects TRBV14 to TRBJ2-1; D is ambiguous. In germline, CDR1 is SGHDN, CDR2 FVKESK. V shed 5 bases and J shed 10 bases, with 12 bases lying between them. CDR3 length: 12 residues. The CDR3 nucleotides read TGTGCCAGCAGCGTTAGTACAAGCGAGCAGTTCTTC. Protein sequence: CASSVSTSEQFF. The whole variable domain, remainder taken from reference TRBV14 and TRBJ2-1, is EAGVTQFPSHSVIEKGQTVTLRCDPISGHDNLYWYRRVMGKEIKFLLHFVKESKQDESGMPNNRFLAERTGGTYSTLKVQPAELEDSGVYFCASSVSTSEQFFGPGTRLTVL.

The CDR3 sequence: CSATDRGPLGNEQFF. CDR3 nucleotide sequence: TGCAGTGCTACCGACAGGGGACCTCTCGGCAATGAGCAGTTCTTC. The chain links TRBV20-1 to TRBJ2-1, with 8 bases lining up with TRBD1. Germline V gene data show CDR1 as DFQATT and CDR2 as SNEGSKA (reference sequence). This CDR3 is 15 amino acids long. Losses at the gene ends were 4 bases for V and 6 bases for J; bases not matched to a gene: 11.

The J gene is TRBJ2-5, the V gene TRBV2, with TRBD2 matching over 9 bases. The V and J ends lost 3 bases and 5 bases, in that order; junction bases with no gene match: 1. CDR3 length equals 13 residues. Germline values: CDR1 SNHLY, CDR2 FYNNEI. The CDR3 DNA reads as TGTGCCAGCAGTGATGCGGGAGGGGAGACCCAGTACTTC. This encodes CASSDAGGETQYF.

In its sample, this clonotype was seen a few times. The V gene is TRBV20-1, the J gene TRBJ1-2, with TRBD1 identical over 7 bases. This CDR3 spans 12 amino acids. From germline, CDR1 is DFQATT and CDR2 SNEGSKA (reference sequence). J was trimmed by 6 bases and V by 5 bases; bases with no gene match: 6. CDR3 protein: CSAEQGLDGYTF. The CDR3 DNA reads TGCAGTGCTGAACAGGGGTTGGATGGCTACACCTTC.

This sequence joins TRBV25-1 and TRBJ2-7, with D possibly called TRBD1 or TRBD2 (6 bases each). Germline assignment: CDR1 MGHDK and CDR2 SYGVNS. CDR3 size: 15 residues. Deletions cut 3 bases from V and 4 bases from J, with 16 bases between. The CDR3 DNA reads TGTGCCAGCAGTGACTGGGCAGGGGAGGTGTACGAGCAGTACTTC. Protein product: CASSDWAGEVYEQYF.

V gene TRBV19 combines with J gene TRBJ2-1; the D is unclear. V lost 7 bases and J lost 7, with 8 bases in between. Per germline, CDR1 LNHDA and CDR2 SQIVND (reference sequence). The CDR3 contains 11 residues. Here the CDR3 reads CASNHGNEQFF. In nucleotides, the CDR3 is TGTGCCAGTAACCACGGGAATGAGCAGTTCTTC.

The chain has TRBV5-1 and TRBJ2-7; TRBD2 aligns across 10 bases. CDR1 is SGHRS and CDR2 is YFSETQ in the germline V gene. With 4 bases clipped from V and 6 bases from J, the junction kept 10 bases outside the gene matches. This CDR3 region has 15 residues. The CDR3 loop reads CASSPGLAELSEQYF. In DNA form, the CDR3 reads TGCGCCAGCAGCCCAGGACTAGCGGAACTGAGCGAGCAGTACTTC.

This clonotype was observed a few times. The V and J genes are TRBV6-4 and TRBJ2-3; D possibly corresponds to TRBD2 (6 bases). Germline assignment: CDR1 MRHNA and CDR2 SNTAGT. Trimming removed 2 bases from V and 4 bases from J, with 10 bases in between. There are 14 residues in the CDR3. The CDR3 coding sequence is TGTGCCAGCAGTGACCCGGGACTGTCAGATACGCAGTATTTT. Translating gives CASSDPGLSDTQYF.

The V call is TRBV30, the J call TRBJ2-2; TRBD1 agrees at 8 bases. The ends lost 0 bases at V and 6 bases at J; junction bases unmatched: 9. The CDR3 spans 16 residues. Germline V gene sequence: CDR1 GTSNPN, CDR2 SVGIG (reference sequence). DNA of the CDR3: TGTGCCTGGAGTGTGTCACGGACAGGGCATGCCGGGGAGCTGTTTTTT. Protein product: CAWSVSRTGHAGELFF.

In this sample, this clonotype turned up a few times. CDR3 sequence reads: CSAALRVADTQYF. DNA of the CDR3: TGCAGCGCCGCGCTCAGGGTGGCAGATACGCAGTATTTT. The chain has TRBV29-1 and TRBJ2-3, with D possibly being TRBD1 (5 bases). V was trimmed by 7 bases and J by 4 bases, leaving 15 bases between them. This CDR3 is 13 amino acids long. Germline V gives CDR1 SQVTM, CDR2 ANQGSEA.

This clonotype has only a few counts. V gene TRBV25-1 combines with J gene TRBJ2-3; D perhaps matches TRBD2 (5 bases). The ends were cut back, 6 bases at V and 4 bases at J, with 14 bases in the middle. CDR3 size: 14 residues. In germline, CDR1 is MGHDK, CDR2 SYGVNS. CDR3 residues: CASRRLLGADTQYF. The DNA for the CDR3 is TGTGCCAGCAGGCGCTTGCTCGGGGCAGATACGCAGTATTTT.

The V call is TRBV29-1, the J call TRBJ2-7; maybe TRBD1 (6 bases). Looked up from germline, CDR1 is SQVTM and CDR2 is ANQGSEA. The CDR3 runs to 13 residues. CDR3 DNA: TGCAGTGCCAATCAGGGGAACCCCTACGAGCAGTACTTC. This encodes CSANQGNPYEQYF.

V is TRBV7-2 and J is TRBJ2-1; TRBD2 matches 12 bases. With 4 bases clipped from V and 10 bases from J, the junction kept 8 bases outside the gene matches. CDR1 is SGHTA and CDR2 is FQGNSA in the germline V gene. The CDR3 runs to 15 residues. CDR3 protein: CASSSQLAGGEEQFF. For the CDR3, the DNA is TGTGCCAGCAGCTCCCAACTAGCGGGAGGCGAAGAGCAGTTCTTC.

The table lists this clonotype with a few counts. This chain uses TRBV5-1 with TRBJ1-1, with TRBD1 matching 7 bases. This CDR3 comprises 12 residues. Germline lookup yields CDR1 SGHRS and CDR2 YFSETQ. The J segment lost 6 bases and the V segment lost 2 bases, leaving 1 base of the junction unmatched. CDR3 region: CASSLGQAEAFF. CDR3 DNA: TGCGCCAGCAGCTTAGGACAGGCTGAAGCTTTCTTT.

This rearrangement joins TRBV30 to TRBJ2-3; D is perhaps TRBD2 (5 bases). CDR1 and CDR2 from the germline V gene are GTSNPN and SVGIG (reference sequence). V was pared by 0 bases and J by 3 bases, with 10 bases between. The CDR3 is 14 residues long. The chain's CDR3 is CAWSVGSATDTQYF. The CDR3 coding sequence is TGTGCCTGGAGTGTAGGGAGTGCGACAGATACGCAGTATTTT.

The chain links TRBV15 to TRBJ2-7, with a tentative D call TRBD2 (6 bases). The ends were cut back, 5 bases at V and 0 bases at J, with 23 bases in the middle. The CDR3 consists of 18 residues. CDR1 LNHNV and CDR2 YYDKDF come from the germline V gene (reference sequence). This CDR3 reads CATSPRLGGELRSYEQYF. The CDR3 region has the DNA TGTGCCACCAGCCCCCGTCTGGGGGGAGAACTACGCTCCTACGAGCAGTACTTC.

This chain connects TRBV30 to TRBJ1-1, with D hard to call. The CDR3 consists of 13 residues. The V end lost 5 bases, the J end lost 6 bases, and 16 bases lay between the germline ends. Germline-derived CDR1 and CDR2 are GTSNPN and SVGIG (reference sequence). CDR3 sequence reads: CAWEAGYRSEAFF. CDR3 nucleotide sequence: TGTGCCTGGGAGGCGGGCTATAGGTCTGAAGCTTTCTTT.

This clonotype was observed at least ten times. This rearrangement joins TRBV20-1 to TRBJ2-1; TRBD2 matches at 7 bases. There are 16 residues in the CDR3. Germline V gene lookup returns CDR1 DFQATT and CDR2 SNEGSKA (reference sequence). The V and J ends lost 1 base and 4 bases, in that order; junction bases with no gene match: 10. CDR3 bases: TGCAGTGCTAGAGTCGCGGGAGTTCGAAGATACAATGAGCAGTTCTTC. It is translated as CSARVAGVRRYNEQFF.

This clonotype was seen more than once but under ten times. J is TRBJ2-7 and V is TRBV11-3, with 8 bases matching TRBD2. This CDR3 has 14 residues. In germline, CDR1 is SGHNT, CDR2 YENEEA. V lost 5 bases and J lost 0; bases outside the gene matches: 3. CDR3 nucleotides: TGTGCCAGCAGCCACGGACTAGCCTCCTACGAGCAGTACTTC. Protein: CASSHGLASYEQYF.

A word on this clonotype: A much larger clone lies one base from this, so it may be a read error. The V and J genes are TRBV2 and TRBJ2-3, with D maybe TRBD2 (5 bases). CDR1 and CDR2 from the germline V gene are SNHLY and FYNNEI. The CDR3 runs to 15 residues. CDR3 coding DNA: TGTGCCAGCAGTGATCTACAATCTAGCACAGATACGAAGTATTTT. As protein: CASSDLQSSTDTKYF. The variable domain in full, completed from reference TRBV2 and TRBJ2-3, reads EPEVTQTPSHQVTQMGQEVILRCVPISNHLYFYWYRQILGQKVEFLVSFYNNEISEKSEIFDDQFSVERPDGSNFTLKIRSTKLEDSAMYFCASSDLQSSTDTKYFGPGTRLTVL.

V is TRBV12-3 or TRBV12-4 and J is TRBJ2-5; 9 bases are a match to TRBD2. This CDR3 contains 14 residues. V gave up 3 bases and J gave up 5 bases; unmatched junction bases: 4. The DNA for the CDR3 is TGTGCCAGCAGTTTTAGCGGGAGTAAGGAGACCCAGTACTTC. Its protein is CASSFSGSKETQYF.

The chain links TRBV12-3 or TRBV12-4 to TRBJ2-3; 11 bases agree with TRBD2. Trimming removed 2 bases from V and 6 bases from J; junction bases left unmatched: 25. The CDR3 has 22 amino acids. The CDR3 DNA reads as TGTGCCAGCAGTTTAAAAGGACCGGCGCCGAGTAGCGGGAGGGACGGAGATGATACGCAGTATTTT. Protein product: CASSLKGPAPSSGRDGDDTQYF.

This clonotype turned up a few times. The chain has TRBV12-3 or TRBV12-4 and TRBJ2-6; D is unclear. Trimming left V 3 bases short and J 2 bases short, with 2 bases between. The CDR3 extends over 13 amino acids. The CDR3 loop is CASSFTGANVLTF. The CDR3 DNA sequence: TGTGCCAGCAGTTTTACTGGGGCCAACGTCCTGACTTTC.

This chain links TRBV12-3 or TRBV12-4 with TRBJ2-7, with D perhaps TRBD1 (5 bases). The CDR3 has 14 amino acids. V lost 3 bases to trimming and J lost 7 bases, with 16 bases between them. CDR3 sequence reads: CASSLISRGEEQYF. Here the CDR3 DNA reads TGTGCCAGCAGTTTGATATCTAGGGGTGAAGAGCAGTACTTC.

The chain couples TRBV6-5 to TRBJ2-1, with D tentatively TRBD2 (6 bases). Germline loops: CDR1 MNHEY, CDR2 SVGAGI. The CDR3 extends over 15 amino acids. The V end lost 6 bases, the J end lost 1 base, and 13 bases lay between the germline ends. CDR3 sequence: CASRSPRESYNEQFF. The CDR3 nucleotides read TGTGCCAGCAGATCCCCGCGGGAATCCTACAATGAGCAGTTCTTC.

This chain joins TRBV29-1 and TRBJ1-1; TRBD1 aligns across 7 bases. CDR3 length: 11 residues. The V gene's germline CDR1 is SQVTM and CDR2 ANQGSEA. J lost 5 bases, V lost 5 bases, and 2 bases had no gene match. CDR3 DNA: TGCAGCGTTCAACAGGGGACTGAAGCTTTCTTT. Translation gives CSVQQGTEAFF.

The chain uses TRBV29-1 and TRBJ2-1; 7 nucleotides align to TRBD2. Germline CDR1 and CDR2: SQVTM and ANQGSEA. CDR3 length: 12 residues. The V gene end was trimmed by 4 bases and the J gene end by 6 bases; junction bases not matched to a gene: 3. CDR3 sequence reads: CSVVREGNEQFF. The CDR3 DNA sequence: TGCAGCGTTGTAAGGGAGGGCAATGAGCAGTTCTTC.

This clonotype was detected only a few times. The chain combines TRBV6-1 with TRBJ2-1; TRBD2 matches 13 bases. The CDR3 totals 14 residues. Germline values: CDR1 MNHNS, CDR2 SASEGT. V trimming: 7 bases; J trimming: 13 bases; junction bases outside the gene matches: 10. The CDR3 protein is CASTLGGLAGSQFF. CDR3 in DNA: TGTGCCAGCACCCTGGGGGGACTAGCGGGGTCACAGTTCTTC.

The CDR3 DNA follows: TGTGCCAGCAGCTTAGTTGGCGGGGGCTTTGCCCAAGAGACCCAGTACTTC. Amino acid sequence: CASSLVGGGFAQETQYF. This chain uses TRBV7-3 with TRBJ2-5, with TRBD2 as a possible D gene (7 bases). This CDR3 is built from 17 residues. V lost 2 bases to trimming and J lost 1 base, with 17 bases between them. Germline values: CDR1 SGHTA, CDR2 FQGTGA.